Shown below are 18 T cell receptor beta chains from a single sample sequenced in a study of cytomegalovirus exposure and HLA in healthy donors. With 60 Vbeta and 13 Jbeta primers, the PCR was carried out. Libraries were prepared by immunoSEQ multiplex PCR; TCRdb keeps only in-frame clonotypes and omits some of them. The sample records 100,000 to 150,000 clones, about 82% being singletons. Sequencing was performed on PBMCs. All receptors derive from a boy aged 5-17 years in good health and CMV-seronegative.

V is TRBV5-1 and J is TRBJ2-3, with a tentative D call TRBD2 (6 bases). Germline V gene lookup returns CDR1 SGHRS and CDR2 YFSETQ. The V and J ends lost 0 bases and 9 bases respectively, with 11 bases between them. CDR3 length equals 13 residues. The CDR3 sequence is CASSLGGTETQYF. The CDR3 bases are TGCGCCAGCAGCTTGGGAGGGACTGAAACGCAGTATTTT.

The V gene is TRBV6-4, the J gene TRBJ2-1; weak D call: TRBD2 (5 bases). V lost 5 bases to trimming and J lost 6 bases, with 11 bases between them. The CDR3 contains 13 residues. The germline V gene has CDR1 MRHNA and CDR2 SNTAGT. The chain's CDR3 is CASSSGSLNEQFF. CDR3 sequence (DNA): TGTGCCAGCAGTTCGGGATCCCTCAATGAGCAGTTCTTC.

This chain links TRBV4-1 with TRBJ2-5; 11 nucleotides align to TRBD2. The V and J ends lost 3 bases and 5 bases, in that order; junction bases with no gene match: 11. Germline CDR1 MGHRA, CDR2 YSYEKL. The length of the CDR3 is 17 residues. The CDR3 nucleotides read TGCGCCAGCAGCCAGGGCCCGACTAGCGGGACGGTTGAGACCCAGTACTTC. Protein: CASSQGPTSGTVETQYF.

The chain joins TRBV30 to TRBJ1-2, with TRBD1 matching over 7 bases. Looked up from germline, CDR1 is GTSNPN and CDR2 is SVGIG (reference sequence). Losses at the gene ends were 5 bases for V and 2 bases for J; bases not matched to a gene: 2. This CDR3 has 12 amino acids. This CDR3 reads CAWEQGNYGYTF. The CDR3 DNA sequence: TGTGCCTGGGAACAGGGGAACTATGGCTACACCTTC.

The chain links TRBV7-8 to TRBJ1-3, with D possibly matching TRBD1 (6 bases). This CDR3 has 14 residues. Germline V gives CDR1 SGHVS, CDR2 FQNEAQ. V gave up 3 bases and J gave up 4 bases, with 10 bases separating them. Written as DNA, the CDR3 is TGTGCCAGCAGCTTTCTAGGGACAGGAAACACCATATATTTT. Encoded protein: CASSFLGTGNTIYF.

The V call is TRBV19, the J call TRBJ2-3; perhaps TRBD1 as D (6 bases). CDR3 length: 14 residues. Germline CDR1 reads LNHDA; CDR2 reads SQIVND (reference sequence). Trimming removed 3 bases at V and 6 bases at J, with 13 bases between. DNA for the CDR3: TGTGCCAGTAGTATCAGGACAGTTACGGATACGCAGTATTTT. Protein product: CASSIRTVTDTQYF.

This chain connects TRBV2 to TRBJ2-5; TRBD2 matches at 13 bases. The CDR3 spans 17 residues. Germline assignment: CDR1 SNHLY and CDR2 FYNNEI. The J segment lost 4 bases and the V segment lost 10 bases, leaving 15 bases of the junction unmatched. DNA of the CDR3: TGTGCCACCAGCGACTGGACTAGCGGGAGTTTTGGAGAGACCCAGTACTTC. Amino acids: CATSDWTSGSFGETQYF.

The chain uses TRBV7-3 and TRBJ1-2; unclear D gene. The germline gives CDR1 SGHTA, CDR2 FQGTGA. V was pared by 0 bases and J by 8 bases, with 10 bases between. The CDR3 extends over 13 amino acids. The CDR3 here is CASSLTAAGGYTF. CDR3 nucleotides: TGTGCCAGCAGCTTAACTGCCGCGGGGGGCTACACCTTC.

In its sample, this clone was seen a few times. The chain employs TRBV2 and TRBJ1-5, with 11 bases identical to TRBD1. The V gene's germline CDR1 is SNHLY and CDR2 FYNNEI. Trimming at V came to 4 bases and at J to 3 bases, leaving 5 bases not matched to a gene. CDR3 length equals 16 residues. The CDR3 DNA sequence: TGTGCCAGCAGTGGGGGGACAGGGGGTAACAATCAGCCCCAGCATTTT. Protein product: CASSGGTGGNNQPQHF.

This clone was picked up one time. The rearrangement uses TRBV29-1 and TRBJ1-2, with D uncertain. The CDR3 extends over 12 amino acids. With 3 bases removed from V and 2 bases from J, the gap between germline ends came to 7 bases. Per the germline V gene, CDR1 is SQVTM and CDR2 is ANQGSEA. The CDR3 spells CSVEVENYGYTF. DNA for the CDR3: TGCAGCGTTGAGGTAGAGAACTATGGCTACACCTTC.

The table lists this clone with a count of one. This chain joins TRBV7-3 and TRBJ2-3; D is possibly TRBD2 (5 bases). The CDR3 length is 15 residues. In germline, CDR1 is SGHTA, CDR2 FQGTGA. Trimming cost V 0 bases and J 6 bases, with 13 bases left between them. CDR3 region: CASSLTALTGDTQYF. The CDR3 nucleotides are TGTGCCAGCAGCTTAACGGCACTGACGGGGGATACGCAGTATTTT.

The rearrangement uses TRBV6-5 and TRBJ1-1; TRBD1 is a possible D gene (5 bases). Between the trimmed V and J ends, which lost 5 bases and 4 bases, there was a span of 17 bases. The CDR3 length is 15 residues. Germline V gene sequence: CDR1 MNHEY, CDR2 SVGAGI. The CDR3 is CASSLDFDRGTEAFF. The CDR3 bases are TGTGCCAGCAGTCTTGACTTCGACAGAGGCACTGAAGCTTTCTTT.

The chain joins TRBV19 to TRBJ1-2; TRBD1 aligns across 7 bases. Germline V gene sequence: CDR1 LNHDA, CDR2 SQIVND (reference sequence). V lost 5 bases to trimming and J lost 4 bases; unmatched junction nucleotides: 10. There are 15 residues in the CDR3. CDR3 in DNA: TGTGCCAGTAGTGCTCGGGACAGCTTTCCCTATGGCTACACCTTC. As protein: CASSARDSFPYGYTF.

The chain employs TRBV19 and TRBJ2-5, with a weak D call TRBD1 (6 bases). Trimming cost V 3 bases and J 0 bases, with 11 bases left between them. Germline V CDR1 and CDR2: LNHDA, SQIVND (reference sequence). The CDR3 spans 15 residues. CDR3 DNA: TGTGCCAGTAGTATTATCTGGACAGACCAAGAGACCCAGTACTTC. It encodes CASSIIWTDQETQYF.

This sequence joins TRBV4-2 and TRBJ2-7, with TRBD1 as a possible D gene (6 bases). This CDR3 contains 13 residues. The V end lost 0 bases, the J end lost 6 bases, and 9 bases lay between the germline ends. Germline CDR1 and CDR2: LGHNA and YNFKEQ. CDR3 nucleotide sequence: TGTGCCAGCAGCCAAGATGAAGGGGGCGAGCAGTACTTC. Protein product: CASSQDEGGEQYF.

The gene calls are TRBV21-1 and TRBJ2-7; the D call of TRBD2 is as the table states it, not checked on the DNA. TRBV21-1 is listed as a pseudogene. The CDR3 loop spans 11 amino acids. DNA of the CDR3: TGTGCCAGCATCCTTTACTACGAGCAGTACTTC. It encodes CASILYYEQYF.

The chain uses TRBV19 and TRBJ2-7; 7 positions agree with TRBD2. Germline V CDR1 and CDR2: LNHDA, SQIVND (reference sequence). The ends lost 5 bases at V and 2 bases at J; junction bases unmatched: 12. There are 16 residues in the CDR3. CDR3 in amino acids: CASSPAPGRGAYEQYF. The CDR3 DNA reads as TGTGCCAGTAGTCCCGCACCGGGACGGGGGGCCTACGAGCAGTACTTC. Variable domain in full (rest from reference TRBV19 and TRBJ2-7): DGGITQSPKYLFRKEGQNVTLSCEQNLNHDAMYWYRQDPGQGLRLIYYSQIVNDFQKGDIAEGYSVSREKKESFPLTVTSAQKNPTAFYLCASSPAPGRGAYEQYFGPGTRLTVT.

The chain uses TRBV30 and TRBJ1-2, with D possibly TRBD1 on 6 matching bases. Germline V lookup: CDR1 GTSNPN, CDR2 SVGIG (reference sequence). Between the trimmed V and J ends, which lost 4 bases and 2 bases, there was a span of 11 bases. There are 13 residues in the CDR3. CDR3 nucleotides: TGTGCCTGGAACAGGGCTCCGAACTATGGCTACACCTTC. Amino acids: CAWNRAPNYGYTF. Full variable domain (rest looked up from reference TRBV30 and TRBJ1-2): SQTIHQWPATLVQPVGSPLSLECTVEGTSNPNLYWYRQAAGRGLQLLFYSVGIGQISSEVPQNLSASRPQDRQFILSSKKLLLSDSGFYLCAWNRAPNYGYTFGSGTRLTVV.